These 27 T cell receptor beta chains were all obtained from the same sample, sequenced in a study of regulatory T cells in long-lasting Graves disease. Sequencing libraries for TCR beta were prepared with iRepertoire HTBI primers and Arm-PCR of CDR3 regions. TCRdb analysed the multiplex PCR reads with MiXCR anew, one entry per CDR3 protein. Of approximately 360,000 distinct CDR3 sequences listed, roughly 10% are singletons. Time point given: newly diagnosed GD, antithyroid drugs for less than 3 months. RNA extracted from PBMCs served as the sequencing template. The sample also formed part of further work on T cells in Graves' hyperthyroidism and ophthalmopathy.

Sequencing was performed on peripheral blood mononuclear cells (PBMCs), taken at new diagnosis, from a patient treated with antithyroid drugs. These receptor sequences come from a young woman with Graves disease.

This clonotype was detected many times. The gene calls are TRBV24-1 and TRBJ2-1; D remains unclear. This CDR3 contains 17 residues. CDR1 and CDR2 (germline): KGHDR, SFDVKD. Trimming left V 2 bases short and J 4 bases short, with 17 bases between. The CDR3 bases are TGTGCCACCAGTGATTCCAGTCGGGCAGGAGCTTACAATGAGCAGTTCTTC. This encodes CATSDSSRAGAYNEQFF.

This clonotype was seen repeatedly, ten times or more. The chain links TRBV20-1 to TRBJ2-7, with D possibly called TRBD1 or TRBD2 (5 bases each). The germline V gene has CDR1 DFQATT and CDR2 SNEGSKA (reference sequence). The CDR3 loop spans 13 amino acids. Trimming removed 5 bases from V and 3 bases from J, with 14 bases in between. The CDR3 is CSAWGPTYYEQYF. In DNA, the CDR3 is TGCAGTGCTTGGGGACCTACGTACTACGAGCAGTACTTC.

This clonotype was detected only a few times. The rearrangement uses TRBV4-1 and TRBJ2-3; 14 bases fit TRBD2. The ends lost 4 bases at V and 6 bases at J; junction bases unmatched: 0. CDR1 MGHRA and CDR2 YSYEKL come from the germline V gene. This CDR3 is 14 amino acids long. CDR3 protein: CASSRTSGRDTQYF. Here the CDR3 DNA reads TGCGCCAGCAGCCGGACTAGCGGGAGGGATACGCAGTATTTT.

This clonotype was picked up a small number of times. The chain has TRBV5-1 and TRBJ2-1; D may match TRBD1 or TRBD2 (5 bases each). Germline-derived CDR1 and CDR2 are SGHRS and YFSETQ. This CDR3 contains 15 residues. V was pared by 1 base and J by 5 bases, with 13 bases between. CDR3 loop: CASSLWGSLDNEQFF. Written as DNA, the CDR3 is TGCGCCAGCAGCTTGTGGGGGAGCCTCGACAATGAGCAGTTCTTC. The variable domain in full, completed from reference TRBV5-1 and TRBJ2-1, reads KAGVTQTPRYLIKTRGQQVTLSCSPISGHRSVSWYQQTPGQGLQFLFEYFSETQRNKGNFPGRFSGRQFSNSRSEMNVSTLELGDSALYLCASSLWGSLDNEQFFGPGTRLTVL.

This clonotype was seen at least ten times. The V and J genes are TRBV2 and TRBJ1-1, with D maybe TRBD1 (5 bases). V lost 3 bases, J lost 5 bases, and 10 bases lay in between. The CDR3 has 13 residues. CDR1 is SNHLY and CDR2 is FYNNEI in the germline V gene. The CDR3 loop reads CASSEQGRTEAFF. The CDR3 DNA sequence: TGTGCCAGCAGTGAGCAGGGTAGGACTGAAGCTTTCTTT.

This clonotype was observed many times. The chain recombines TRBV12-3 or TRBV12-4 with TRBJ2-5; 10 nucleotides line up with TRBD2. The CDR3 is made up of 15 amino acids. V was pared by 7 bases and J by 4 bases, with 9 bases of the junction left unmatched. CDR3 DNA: TGTGCCAGCACCCTAAGCGGGAGGGCCGGAGAGACCCAGTACTTC. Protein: CASTLSGRAGETQYF.

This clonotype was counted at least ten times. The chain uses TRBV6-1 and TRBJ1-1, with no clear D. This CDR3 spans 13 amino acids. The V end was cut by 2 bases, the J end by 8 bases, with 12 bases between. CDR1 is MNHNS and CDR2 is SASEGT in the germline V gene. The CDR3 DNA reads TGTGCCAGCAGTGAACTAGGCGTCCAGGAAGCTTTCTTT. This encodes CASSELGVQEAFF.

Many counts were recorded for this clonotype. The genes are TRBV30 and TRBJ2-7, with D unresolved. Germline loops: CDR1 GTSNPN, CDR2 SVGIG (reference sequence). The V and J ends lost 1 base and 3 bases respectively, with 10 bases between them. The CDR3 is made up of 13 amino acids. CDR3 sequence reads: CAWSDDLNYEQYF. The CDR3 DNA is TGTGCCTGGAGTGATGACCTCAACTACGAGCAGTACTTC.

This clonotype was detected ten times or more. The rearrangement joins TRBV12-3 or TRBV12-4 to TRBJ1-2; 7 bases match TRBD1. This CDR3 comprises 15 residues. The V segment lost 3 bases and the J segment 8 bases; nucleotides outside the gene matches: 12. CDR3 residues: CASSFVQGIRGGYTF. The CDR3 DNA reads TGTGCCAGCAGTTTTGTACAGGGGATTCGTGGGGGCTACACCTTC.

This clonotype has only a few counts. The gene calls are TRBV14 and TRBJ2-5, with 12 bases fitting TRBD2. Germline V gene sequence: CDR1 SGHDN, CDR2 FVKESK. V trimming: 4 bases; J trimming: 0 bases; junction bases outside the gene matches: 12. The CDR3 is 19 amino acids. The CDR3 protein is CASSPYNVRLAGDQETQYF. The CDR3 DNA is TGTGCCAGCAGCCCCTATAATGTTCGACTAGCGGGAGACCAAGAGACCCAGTACTTC.

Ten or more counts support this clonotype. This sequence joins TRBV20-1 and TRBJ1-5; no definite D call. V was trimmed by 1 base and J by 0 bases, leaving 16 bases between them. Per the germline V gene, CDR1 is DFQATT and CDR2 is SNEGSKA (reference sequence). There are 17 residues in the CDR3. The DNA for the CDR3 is TGCAGTGCTAGAGGGGCCGGGGAAAGAGATAGCAATCAGCCCCAGCATTTT. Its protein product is CSARGAGERDSNQPQHF.

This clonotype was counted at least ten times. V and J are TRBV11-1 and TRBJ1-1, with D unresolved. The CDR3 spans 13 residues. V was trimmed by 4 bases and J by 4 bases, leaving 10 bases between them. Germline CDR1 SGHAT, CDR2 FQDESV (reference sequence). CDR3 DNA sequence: TGTGCCAGCAGCTCGTTGCTTGTCACTGAAGCTTTCTTT. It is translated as CASSSLLVTEAFF.

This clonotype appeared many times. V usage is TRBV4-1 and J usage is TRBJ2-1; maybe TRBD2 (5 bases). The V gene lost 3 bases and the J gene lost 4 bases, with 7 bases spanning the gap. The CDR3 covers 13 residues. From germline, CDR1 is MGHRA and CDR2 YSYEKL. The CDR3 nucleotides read TGCGCCAGCAGCCAGGAGCGGTACAATGAGCAGTTCTTC. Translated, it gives CASSQERYNEQFF.

CDR3 in DNA: TGCGCCAGCAGGGATACGGCGTCCGTATGGGAAAAACTGTTTTTT. Residues: CASRDTASVWEKLFF. The J gene is TRBJ1-4, the V gene TRBV4-3; no clear D gene. This CDR3 is built from 15 residues. CDR1 and CDR2 (germline): LGHNA, YSLEER. Trimming stripped 6 bases from V and 8 bases from J, with 19 bases between.

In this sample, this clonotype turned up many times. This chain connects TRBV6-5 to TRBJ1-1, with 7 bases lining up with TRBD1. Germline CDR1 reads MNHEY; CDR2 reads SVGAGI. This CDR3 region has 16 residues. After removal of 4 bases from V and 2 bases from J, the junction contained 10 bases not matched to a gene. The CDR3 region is CASSSFPGTANTEAFF. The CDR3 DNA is TGTGCCAGCAGTTCCTTTCCCGGGACAGCAAACACTGAAGCTTTCTTT.

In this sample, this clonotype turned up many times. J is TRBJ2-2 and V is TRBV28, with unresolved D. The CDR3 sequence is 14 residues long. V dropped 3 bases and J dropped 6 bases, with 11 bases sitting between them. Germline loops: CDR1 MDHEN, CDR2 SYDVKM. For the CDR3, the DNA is TGTGCCAGCAGTTTTAAGAGGTCCGCCGGGGAGCTGTTTTTT. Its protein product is CASSFKRSAGELFF.

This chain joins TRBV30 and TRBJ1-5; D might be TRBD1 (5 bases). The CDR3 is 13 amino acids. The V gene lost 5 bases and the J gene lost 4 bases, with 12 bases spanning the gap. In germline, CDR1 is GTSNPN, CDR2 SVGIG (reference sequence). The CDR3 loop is CAWRTQPNQPQHF. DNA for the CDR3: TGTGCCTGGCGGACACAACCTAATCAGCCCCAGCATTTT. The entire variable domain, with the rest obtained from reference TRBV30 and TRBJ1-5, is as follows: SQTIHQWPATLVQPVGSPLSLECTVEGTSNPNLYWYRQAAGRGLQLLFYSVGIGQISSEVPQNLSASRPQDRQFILSSKKLLLSDSGFYLCAWRTQPNQPQHFGDGTRLSIL.

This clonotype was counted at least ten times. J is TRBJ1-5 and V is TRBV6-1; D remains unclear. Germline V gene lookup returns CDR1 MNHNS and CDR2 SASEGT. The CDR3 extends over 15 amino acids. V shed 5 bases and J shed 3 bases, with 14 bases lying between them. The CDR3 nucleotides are TGTGCCAGCAGTCTAAGACCCTGGGACAATCAGCCCCAGCATTTT. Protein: CASSLRPWDNQPQHF.

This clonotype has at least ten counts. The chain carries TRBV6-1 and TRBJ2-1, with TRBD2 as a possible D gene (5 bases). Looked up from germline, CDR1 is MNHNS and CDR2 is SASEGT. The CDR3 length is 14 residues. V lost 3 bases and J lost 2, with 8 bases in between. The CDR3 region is CASSDGNPYNEQFF. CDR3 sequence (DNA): TGTGCCAGCAGTGACGGGAATCCCTACAATGAGCAGTTCTTC.

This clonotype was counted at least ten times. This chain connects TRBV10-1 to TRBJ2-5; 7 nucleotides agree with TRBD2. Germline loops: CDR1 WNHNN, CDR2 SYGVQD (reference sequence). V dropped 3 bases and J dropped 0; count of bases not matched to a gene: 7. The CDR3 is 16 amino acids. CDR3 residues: CASSEGGSAYQETQYF. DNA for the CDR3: TGCGCCAGCAGTGAAGGCGGGAGCGCATACCAAGAGACCCAGTACTTC.

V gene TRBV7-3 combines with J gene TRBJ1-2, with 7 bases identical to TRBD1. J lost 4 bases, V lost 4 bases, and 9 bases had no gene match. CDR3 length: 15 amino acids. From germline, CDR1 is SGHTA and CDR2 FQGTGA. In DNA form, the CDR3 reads TGTGCCAGCAGCTCCTACTCCGGGACAGCCTATGGCTACACCTTC. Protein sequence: CASSSYSGTAYGYTF. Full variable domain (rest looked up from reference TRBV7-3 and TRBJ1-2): GAGVSQTPSNKVTEKGKYVELRCDPISGHTALYWYRQSLGQGPEFLIYFQGTGAADDSGLPNDRFFAVRPEGSVSTLKIQRTERGDSAVYLCASSSYSGTAYGYTFGSGTRLTVV.

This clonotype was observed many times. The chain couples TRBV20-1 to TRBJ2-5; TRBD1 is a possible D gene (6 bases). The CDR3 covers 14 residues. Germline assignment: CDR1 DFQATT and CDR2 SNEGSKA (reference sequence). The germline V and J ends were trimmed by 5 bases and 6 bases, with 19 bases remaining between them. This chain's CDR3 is CSASPQGTWKTQYF. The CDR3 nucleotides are TGCAGTGCTTCACCCCAGGGGACGTGGAAGACCCAGTACTTC.

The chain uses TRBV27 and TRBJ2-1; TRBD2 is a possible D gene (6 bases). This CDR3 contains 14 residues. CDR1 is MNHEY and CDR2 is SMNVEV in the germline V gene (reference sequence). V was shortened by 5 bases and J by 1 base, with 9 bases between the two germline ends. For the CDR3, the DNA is TGTGCCAGCAGTCTACGGGAGTCCTACAATGAGCAGTTCTTC. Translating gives CASSLRESYNEQFF.

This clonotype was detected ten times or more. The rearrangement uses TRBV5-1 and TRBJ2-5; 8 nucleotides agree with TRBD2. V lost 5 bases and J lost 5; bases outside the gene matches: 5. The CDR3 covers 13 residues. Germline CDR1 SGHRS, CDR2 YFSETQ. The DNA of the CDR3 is TGCGCCAGCAGGGCGGGAGGCGGTGAGACCCAGTACTTC. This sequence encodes CASRAGGGETQYF.

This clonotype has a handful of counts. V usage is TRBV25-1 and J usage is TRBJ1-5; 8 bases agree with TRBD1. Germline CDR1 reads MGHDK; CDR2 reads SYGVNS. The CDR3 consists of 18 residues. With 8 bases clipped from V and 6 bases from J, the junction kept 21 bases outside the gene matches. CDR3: CASRWLKDREVEAQPQHF. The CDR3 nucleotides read TGTGCCAGCCGCTGGTTGAAGGACAGGGAAGTTGAGGCTCAGCCCCAGCATTTT.

Here the CDR3 reads CASSRGLAGLTYEQYF. Here the CDR3 DNA reads TGCGCCAGCAGCCGCGGACTAGCGGGCCTAACCTACGAGCAGTACTTC. The chain recombines TRBV4-3 with TRBJ2-7, with 11 bases lining up with TRBD2. Germline V gives CDR1 LGHNA, CDR2 YSLEER. This CDR3 is built from 16 residues. With V trimmed by 4 bases and J by 2 bases, 7 bases remained unmatched.

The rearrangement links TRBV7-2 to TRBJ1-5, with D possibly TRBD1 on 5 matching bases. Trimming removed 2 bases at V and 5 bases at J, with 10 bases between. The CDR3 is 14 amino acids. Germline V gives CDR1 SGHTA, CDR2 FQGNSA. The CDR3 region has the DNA TGTGCCAGCAGCTTAAGGGACCATGATCAGCCCCAGCATTTT. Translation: CASSLRDHDQPQHF.